One and the same sample provided the 27 T cell receptor beta chains below, sequenced in a study of siplizumab effects on memory and regulatory T cells (dated by TCRdb to about 2019). Libraries were constructed by the immunoSEQ multiplex PCR assay. What TCRdb holds here is the immuneACCESS table cut down to in-frame rearrangements. Part of the clones is not present; checked against another copy, under half of the missing clones reflect an unresolved V gene, and the others are unexplained. This sample lists over 55,000 clones; roughly 85% were detected once. The ten largest clonotypes hold approximately 3.8% of the sample. The sample taken for sequencing was memory CD4+ T cells sorted from blood. The meaning of the sample's cell subset or site label: unstimulated CD4+ memory T cells. These TCRs come from a human donor in good health.

In its sample, this clone was seen once. This chain connects TRBV5-6 to TRBJ1-1; a weak D match, TRBD1 (6 bases). With 4 bases removed from V and 3 bases from J, the gap between germline ends came to 19 bases. CDR1 is SGHDT, CDR2 YYEEEE, per germline. The CDR3 is made up of 16 amino acids. The CDR3 DNA is TGTGCCAGCAGCGAAGCGACAGGCCGGGGCGACACTGAAGCTTTCTTT. Translated: CASSEATGRGDTEAFF. The full variable domain, with the rest looked up from reference TRBV5-6 and TRBJ1-1, is DAGVTQSPTHLIKTRGQQVTLRCSPKSGHDTVSWYQQALGQGPQFIFQYYEEEERQRGNFPDRFSGHQFPNYSSELNVNALLLGDSALYLCASSEATGRGDTEAFFGQGTRLTVV.

This clone was counted a few times. The rearrangement uses TRBV2 and TRBJ1-2; maybe TRBD1 (5 bases). The V gene's germline CDR1 is SNHLY and CDR2 FYNNEI. Trimming shortened V by 4 bases and J by 3 bases, and 6 bases separated the two germline ends. This CDR3 region has 12 residues. CDR3 in DNA: TGTGCCAGCAGTGGCAGGGACTATGGCTACACCTTC. It is translated as CASSGRDYGYTF.

This clone was seen more than once but under ten times. The V call is TRBV6-5, the J call TRBJ1-2, with D unclear. V was pared by 6 bases and J by 3 bases, with 14 bases between. The CDR3 contains 14 residues. Germline CDR1 is MNHEY and CDR2 is SVGAGI. CDR3 DNA: TGTGCCAGCAGCCTAGCTTCCGCGGACTATGGCTACACCTTC. Protein product: CASSLASADYGYTF.

The chain uses TRBV30 and TRBJ1-1, with TRBD1 matching over 7 bases. Germline V lookup: CDR1 GTSNPN, CDR2 SVGIG (reference sequence). The CDR3 runs 13 residues. V lost 4 bases to trimming and J lost 1 base; unmatched junction nucleotides: 3. CDR3 protein: CAWNRQGNTEAFF. CDR3 coding DNA: TGTGCCTGGAACCGACAGGGGAACACTGAAGCTTTCTTT. Based on the CDR3 plus reference TRBV30 and TRBJ1-1, the full variable domain is SQTIHQWPATLVQPVGSPLSLECTVEGTSNPNLYWYRQAAGRGLQLLFYSVGIGQISSEVPQNLSASRPQDRQFILSSKKLLLSDSGFYLCAWNRQGNTEAFFGQGTRLTVV.

V and J are TRBV28 and TRBJ2-7, with TRBD2 matching 7 bases. The CDR3 sequence is 15 residues long. V dropped 3 bases and J dropped 2; count of bases not matched to a gene: 7. The germline gives CDR1 MDHEN, CDR2 SYDVKM. Written as DNA, the CDR3 is TGTGCCAGCAGTTTCCGGGCGGGAGTAACCTACGAGCAGTACTTC. This encodes CASSFRAGVTYEQYF.

The chain links TRBV27 to TRBJ1-6, with a possible D match to TRBD1 (6 bases). The germline gives CDR1 MNHEY, CDR2 SMNVEV (reference sequence). Between the trimmed V and J ends, which lost 3 bases and 5 bases, there was a span of 11 bases. The CDR3 consists of 15 residues. CDR3 loop: CASSFSRGNNSPLHF. The CDR3, as DNA: TGTGCCAGCAGTTTCTCCAGGGGAAATAATTCACCCCTCCACTTT.

The genes are TRBV5-8 and TRBJ2-7, with TRBD2 matching over 9 bases. Trimming removed 6 bases from V and 1 base from J; junction bases left unmatched: 5. CDR1 SGHTS and CDR2 YDEGEE come from the germline V gene. The CDR3 loop spans 14 amino acids. The CDR3 coding sequence is TGTGCCAGCATCCTTAGCGGGAGATCCTACGAGCAGTACTTC. It translates to CASILSGRSYEQYF. The entire variable domain, with the rest obtained from reference TRBV5-8 and TRBJ2-7, is as follows: EAGVTQSPTHLIKTRGQQATLRCSPISGHTSVYWYQQALGLGLQFLLWYDEGEERNRGNFPPRFSGRQFPNYSSELNVNALELEDSALYLCASILSGRSYEQYFGPGTRLTVT.

This chain joins TRBV4-1 and TRBJ2-6; D is perhaps TRBD1 (5 bases). With 2 bases removed from V and 4 bases from J, the gap between germline ends came to 15 bases. The CDR3 has 17 amino acids. Germline assignment: CDR1 MGHRA and CDR2 YSYEKL. CDR3 region: CASSQTPQGSGANVLTF. The DNA of the CDR3 is TGCGCCAGCAGCCAAACCCCGCAGGGTTCCGGGGCCAACGTCCTGACTTTC.

The CDR3 coding sequence is TGTGCCAGCAGCTTCCTTGGGGGGGGTAATGAAAAACTGTTTTTT. This translates into CASSFLGGGNEKLFF. This rearrangement joins TRBV7-9 to TRBJ1-4, with D maybe TRBD1 (5 bases). Trimming removed 3 bases at V and 4 bases at J, with 12 bases between. This CDR3 spans 15 amino acids. Germline values: CDR1 SEHNR, CDR2 FQNEAQ (reference sequence).

The rearrangement links TRBV6-5 to TRBJ1-5; D is uncertain. The CDR3 has 13 amino acids. The germline CDR1 and CDR2 sequences are MNHEY and SVGAGI. V shed 8 bases and J shed 7 bases, with 15 bases lying between them. CDR3 protein: CASSSAPGQPQHF. In DNA form, the CDR3 reads TGTGCCAGCTCCTCGGCCCCGGGGCAGCCCCAGCATTTT.

The V call is TRBV5-1, the J call TRBJ1-1; D is possibly TRBD1 (6 bases). The CDR3 runs to 14 residues. Deletions cut 4 bases from V and 3 bases from J, with 13 bases between. Germline V gene data show CDR1 as SGHRS and CDR2 as YFSETQ. CDR3 sequence reads: CASSARGRDTEAFF. The CDR3 DNA is TGCGCCAGCAGCGCGCGGGGGCGAGACACTGAAGCTTTCTTT.

The chain links TRBV7-9 to TRBJ1-5; D is uncertain. V was clipped by 6 bases and J by 3 bases, with 18 bases between them. Per the germline V gene, CDR1 is SEHNR and CDR2 is FQNEAQ (reference sequence). This CDR3 has 16 amino acids. The CDR3 nucleotides read TGTGCCAGCAGTCACACAGAGGGCAGTATCAATCAGCCCCAGCATTTT. This encodes CASSHTEGSINQPQHF.

The rearrangement joins TRBV11-2 to TRBJ1-2; D is uncertain. This CDR3 has 12 amino acids. Germline V gives CDR1 SGHAT, CDR2 FQNNGV. V shed 3 bases and J shed 6 bases, with 8 bases lying between them. CDR3 sequence: CASSFSTNGYTF. The CDR3 DNA follows: TGTGCCAGCAGCTTTAGTACTAATGGCTACACCTTC.

This clone came up once. The chain uses TRBV19 and TRBJ1-1; D is uncertain. The length of the CDR3 is 14 residues. CDR1 is LNHDA and CDR2 is SQIVND in the germline V gene (reference sequence). V was clipped by 5 bases and J by 10 bases, with 20 bases between them. CDR3 amino acids: CASSPSSLFEGAFF. CDR3 coding DNA: TGTGCCAGTAGTCCATCCTCTTTATTTGAGGGAGCTTTCTTT.

This clone was found once. This chain joins TRBV7-6 and TRBJ1-2, with D unclear. CDR1 and CDR2 (germline): SGHVS, FNYEAQ. This CDR3 contains 13 residues. The V gene lost 1 base and the J gene lost 8 bases, with 11 bases spanning the gap. The CDR3 protein is CASSLEVSAGYTF. In nucleotides, the CDR3 is TGTGCCAGCAGCTTAGAAGTGTCAGCGGGCTACACCTTC.

The CDR3 DNA follows: TGTGCCAGCAGCCAAGTAAGCGGGGGTGGTGAGCAGTTCTTC. This encodes CASSQVSGGGEQFF. This chain connects TRBV14 to TRBJ2-1; the match to TRBD2 covers 8 bases. This CDR3 spans 14 amino acids. V shed 1 base and J 9 bases; nucleotides not matched to a gene: 5. Germline CDR1 and CDR2: SGHDN and FVKESK.

This clone came up a few times. This chain links TRBV30 with TRBJ1-5; D gene ambiguous. V lost 1 base and J lost 10, with 8 bases in between. CDR3 size: 11 residues. The germline CDR1 and CDR2 sequences are GTSNPN and SVGIG (reference sequence). The CDR3 DNA sequence: TGTGCCTGGAGTGACAACGGCCCCCAGCATTTT. This sequence encodes CAWSDNGPQHF.

CDR3 sequence: CASSRQENSPLHF. Written as DNA, the CDR3 is TGTGCCAGTTCACGACAGGAAAATTCACCCCTCCACTTT. The chain couples TRBV7-9 to TRBJ1-6; D perhaps matches TRBD1 (6 bases). This CDR3 spans 13 amino acids. The V and J ends lost 9 bases and 7 bases respectively, with 13 bases between them. Germline V gene lookup returns CDR1 SEHNR and CDR2 FQNEAQ (reference sequence).

V and J are TRBV4-1 and TRBJ1-2; D perhaps matches TRBD1 (6 bases). Germline assignment: CDR1 MGHRA and CDR2 YSYEKL. V lost 2 bases and J 8 bases, leaving 15 bases between the germline ends. The length of the CDR3 is 14 residues. The CDR3 region is CASSQLQGRDGYTF. In DNA form, the CDR3 reads TGCGCCAGCAGCCAACTCCAGGGGAGGGACGGCTACACCTTC.

The V gene is TRBV5-6, the J gene TRBJ1-5; D is unclear. V was cut by 0 bases and J by 6 bases, with 10 bases left in between. Per germline, CDR1 SGHDT and CDR2 YYEEEE. This CDR3 is 14 amino acids long. Here the CDR3 reads CASSLARDGQPQHF. In DNA, the CDR3 is TGTGCCAGCAGCTTGGCAAGGGATGGTCAGCCCCAGCATTTT.

With regard to this clone: A clone one base away is much larger, so this may be a read error. Other DNA sequences of this sample code for an identical CDR3. The rearrangement joins TRBV9 to TRBJ1-5; a weak D match, TRBD1 (5 bases). The CDR3 is 14 residues long. Germline CDR1 is SGDLS and CDR2 is YYNGEE. Trimming stripped 2 bases from V and 2 bases from J, with 8 bases between. CDR3 loop: CASSVGGGNQPQHF. The CDR3 bases are TGTGCCAGCAGCGTCGGGGGGGGCAATCAGCCCCAGCATTTT.

The chain couples TRBV19 to TRBJ1-2; possible D gene TRBD1, 5 bases. The V gene's germline CDR1 is LNHDA and CDR2 SQIVND (reference sequence). The CDR3 consists of 13 residues. V was pared by 4 bases and J by 6 bases, with 12 bases between. The CDR3 DNA is TGTGCCAGTAGTAAACAGGTTTTTGATGGCTACACCTTC. Its translation is CASSKQVFDGYTF. Drawing the rest from reference TRBV19 and TRBJ1-2, the complete variable domain is DGGITQSPKYLFRKEGQNVTLSCEQNLNHDAMYWYRQDPGQGLRLIYYSQIVNDFQKGDIAEGYSVSREKKESFPLTVTSAQKNPTAFYLCASSKQVFDGYTFGSGTRLTVV.

The V call is TRBV6-1, the J call TRBJ2-3; D is perhaps TRBD1 (6 bases). V gave up 10 bases and J gave up 0 bases, with 11 bases separating them. The CDR3 extends over 13 amino acids. The germline V gene encodes CDR1 MNHNS and CDR2 SASEGT. Here the CDR3 reads CATRDTSTDTQYF. The CDR3 nucleotides are TGTGCCACTCGGGACACCAGCACAGATACGCAGTATTTT.

The CDR3 protein is CASCGRRNIQYF. CDR3 sequence (DNA): TGTGCCAGCTGTGGGCGCAGGAACATTCAGTACTTC. The chain carries TRBV6-6 and TRBJ2-4; D remains ambiguous. V was cut by 8 bases and J by 7 bases, with 12 bases left in between. The CDR3 runs 12 residues. The V gene's germline CDR1 is MNHNY and CDR2 SVGAGI (reference sequence).

V gene TRBV10-2 combines with J gene TRBJ1-1; D call uncertain. Germline V gene data show CDR1 as WSHSY and CDR2 as SAAADI. V was shortened by 8 bases and J by 0 bases, with 22 bases between the two germline ends. The CDR3 runs to 17 residues. The CDR3 loop is CASAGSSFVMVNTEAFF. CDR3 nucleotide sequence: TGCGCCAGCGCGGGGTCCAGCTTCGTGATGGTGAACACTGAAGCTTTCTTT.

V and J are TRBV10-3 and TRBJ2-7; no firm D call. V lost 3 bases and J 5 bases, leaving 8 bases between the germline ends. The V gene's germline CDR1 is ENHRY and CDR2 SYGVKD. The CDR3 sequence is 12 residues long. The CDR3 loop reads CAISDVTHEQYF. The DNA for the CDR3 is TGTGCCATCAGTGATGTTACCCACGAGCAGTACTTC.

This clone was observed a single time. CDR3 DNA: TGCGCCAGCAGCCAAGATCTTAAGGCAAAAGCTTTCTTT. This encodes CASSQDLKAKAFF. The chain recombines TRBV4-1 with TRBJ1-1, with D unclear. The CDR3 consists of 13 residues. Trimming took 0 bases from V and 9 from J, leaving 11 bases between them. Germline assignment: CDR1 MGHRA and CDR2 YSYEKL.